These 15 T cell receptor beta chains were all obtained from the same sample, sequenced in a study of blood T cell repertoires in COVID-19. Profiling relied on immunoSEQ multiplex PCR, and the TCRdb table lists in-frame clones only, not all of them. Here the sample spans around 300,000 clones, 90% being singletons. Material: peripheral blood. Source of these receptors: a middle-aged woman with COVID-19, enrolled during active disease.

The genes are TRBV6-5 and TRBJ1-2, with 9 nucleotides matching TRBD1. The junction had 7 bases not matched to a gene; V was cut back by 4 bases and J by 7 bases. The CDR3 has 14 residues. Germline lookup yields CDR1 MNHEY and CDR2 SVGAGI. In DNA form, the CDR3 reads TGTGCCAGCAGTTCCGTGACAGGGGGTGCTGGCTACACCTTC. Amino acid sequence: CASSSVTGGAGYTF.

The chain joins TRBV15 to TRBJ2-7; 10 nucleotides agree with TRBD1. Germline CDR1 is LNHNV and CDR2 is YYDKDF (reference sequence). Trimming cost V 1 base and J 2 bases; bases outside gene matches: 5. This CDR3 spans 16 amino acids. Written as DNA, the CDR3 is TGTGCCACCAGCAGAGGACGGGGACAGGGGACCTACGAGCAGTACTTC. It translates to CATSRGRGQGTYEQYF.

The sample holds one count of this clone. V usage is TRBV15 and J usage is TRBJ2-7, with D tentatively TRBD1 (6 bases). This CDR3 contains 16 residues. The germline V and J ends were trimmed by 0 bases and 2 bases, with 14 bases remaining between them. Germline V gene sequence: CDR1 LNHNV, CDR2 YYDKDF (reference sequence). CDR3 in DNA: TGTGCCACCAGCAGAGATCGGAAACAGGGTCCCTACGAGCAGTACTTC. Protein sequence: CATSRDRKQGPYEQYF.

The rearrangement uses TRBV28 and TRBJ2-7; 9 bases fit TRBD1. Germline trimming cut 7 bases from V and 2 bases from J; bases unmatched to any gene: 6. Looked up from germline, CDR1 is MDHEN and CDR2 is SYDVKM. The CDR3 is made up of 14 amino acids. This CDR3 is CASTPGQGPYEQYF. The CDR3 DNA reads as TGTGCCAGCACCCCGGGACAGGGACCCTACGAGCAGTACTTC.

The CDR3 DNA sequence: TGTGCCAGCAGTGCACTAGCGGGGGGCATGAAGACCCAGTACTTC. Its protein is CASSALAGGMKTQYF. The chain links TRBV27 to TRBJ2-5, with 12 bases fitting TRBD2. The CDR3 covers 15 residues. The V and J ends lost 5 bases and 6 bases, in that order; junction bases with no gene match: 7. Germline V lookup: CDR1 MNHEY, CDR2 SMNVEV (reference sequence).

The V gene is TRBV3-1 (or the pseudogene TRBV3-2), the J gene TRBJ2-3; D possibly corresponds to TRBD2 (6 bases). The V and J ends lost 1 base and 4 bases respectively, with 12 bases between them. The CDR3 runs to 15 residues. Germline CDR1 reads LGHDT; CDR2 reads YNNKEL (reference sequence). Written as DNA, the CDR3 is TGTGCCAGCAGCCAAGCGAGGGGAGGTGCAGATACGCAGTATTTT. Protein sequence: CASSQARGGADTQYF.

The rearrangement links TRBV27 to TRBJ2-2; D is perhaps TRBD1 (5 bases). Germline CDR1 reads MNHEY; CDR2 reads SMNVEV (reference sequence). V lost 1 base and J 6 bases, leaving 18 bases between the germline ends. The CDR3 is 17 residues long. The CDR3 region is CASSLFGQGLSSGELFF. Written as DNA, the CDR3 is TGTGCCAGCAGTTTATTCGGCCAGGGCCTTTCCTCCGGGGAGCTGTTTTTT.

A note on this clone: Other nucleotide sequences in the sample specify the same CDR3. V gene TRBV12-3 or TRBV12-4 combines with J gene TRBJ2-7, with D uncertain. Trimming cost V 5 bases and J 3 bases, with 5 bases left between them. The CDR3 is 11 amino acids. For the CDR3, the DNA is TGTGCCAGCAGTCTCTACTACGAGCAGTACTTC. Its protein is CASSLYYEQYF.

V and J are TRBV6-2 or TRBV6-3 and TRBJ1-1; the D gene is possibly TRBD1 (5 bases). Looked up from germline, CDR1 is MNHEY and CDR2 is SVGEGT. This CDR3 has 16 residues. With 2 bases removed from V and 1 base from J, the gap between germline ends came to 14 bases. CDR3 loop: CASSYVNGGGNTEAFF. For the CDR3, the DNA is TGTGCCAGCAGTTACGTGAATGGCGGGGGGAACACTGAAGCTTTCTTT.

The rearrangement links TRBV19 to TRBJ2-7; 10 nucleotides agree with TRBD1. The V and J ends lost 6 bases and 3 bases, in that order; junction bases with no gene match: 8. The CDR3 contains 15 residues. CDR1 and CDR2 (germline): LNHDA, SQIVND (reference sequence). CDR3 residues: CASSPMTGGGYEQYF. The CDR3 coding sequence is TGTGCCAGTAGCCCGATGACAGGGGGCGGCTACGAGCAGTACTTC.

The chain employs TRBV28 and TRBJ1-2; the match to TRBD1 covers 7 bases. CDR1 is MDHEN and CDR2 is SYDVKM in the germline V gene. The CDR3 totals 14 residues. Trimming took 3 bases from V and 8 from J; bases not matched to a gene: 9. The DNA for the CDR3 is TGTGCCAGCAGTTTGTTAGACAGGGTAGAGGGCTACACCTTC. Amino acids: CASSLLDRVEGYTF.

This clone occurred a few times. Other DNA sequences in the sample encode the same CDR3. The chain uses TRBV9 and TRBJ1-6, with 9 bases fitting TRBD1. The ends lost 2 bases at V and 3 bases at J; junction bases unmatched: 0. The CDR3 runs to 15 residues. Germline CDR1 reads SGDLS; CDR2 reads YYNGEE. The CDR3 coding sequence is TGTGCCAGCAGCGTGGGACAGGGCTATAATTCACCCCTCCACTTT. It specifies CASSVGQGYNSPLHF.

This chain uses TRBV15 with TRBJ2-3; no definite D call. CDR1 LNHNV and CDR2 YYDKDF come from the germline V gene (reference sequence). V was cut by 0 bases and J by 3 bases, with 16 bases left in between. CDR3 length equals 17 residues. The CDR3 loop is CATSRDYYSRSTDTQYF. The CDR3 coding sequence is TGTGCCACCAGCAGAGATTACTATTCGCGGTCGACAGATACGCAGTATTTT.

The chain has TRBV19 and TRBJ2-5; 10 positions agree with TRBD2. Germline V gives CDR1 LNHDA, CDR2 SQIVND (reference sequence). V shed 3 bases, J shed 6 bases, and the junction held 10 bases outside the gene matches. This CDR3 spans 16 amino acids. CDR3 sequence: CASSIKRGLAPKTQYF. CDR3 nucleotide sequence: TGTGCCAGTAGTATTAAGCGGGGACTAGCGCCCAAGACCCAGTACTTC.

The V gene is TRBV9, the J gene TRBJ2-3, with unresolved D. Per the germline V gene, CDR1 is SGDLS and CDR2 is YYNGEE. V gave up 0 bases and J gave up 1 base, with 12 bases separating them. This CDR3 spans 16 amino acids. CDR3 bases: TGTGCCAGCAGCGTAGCTACTTTCCCCGGCACAGATACGCAGTATTTT. Its protein is CASSVATFPGTDTQYF.